One and the same sample provided the 21 T cell receptor beta chains below, sequenced in a study of blood T cell repertoires in COVID-19. Profiled with immunoSEQ multiplex PCR; TCRdb holds only in-frame clones, not every one. The table has some 270,000 clones, approximately 85% seen once. What was sequenced was PBMCs or T cells enriched from blood (not recorded which). The receptors derive from a woman aged 45-59 years with acute COVID-19.

J is TRBJ1-6 and V is TRBV14; 10 nucleotides align to TRBD1. This CDR3 contains 14 residues. Germline-derived CDR1 and CDR2 are SGHDN and FVKESK. After removal of 6 bases from V and 7 bases from J, the junction contained 3 bases not matched to a gene. The CDR3 loop reads CASRRTGGNSPLHF. The CDR3 nucleotides read TGTGCCAGCAGACGGACAGGGGGGAATTCACCCCTCCACTTT.

This chain links TRBV2 with TRBJ1-1; D remains ambiguous. The germline V gene has CDR1 SNHLY and CDR2 FYNNEI. The CDR3 consists of 14 residues. V was shortened by 8 bases and J by 0 bases, with 13 bases between the two germline ends. CDR3 in DNA: TGTGCCAGCGTCCTCGGTAGCCTGAACACTGAAGCTTTCTTT. Amino acid sequence: CASVLGSLNTEAFF.

A word on this clone: Other DNA sequences from this sample encode an identical CDR3 as well. The CDR3 DNA is TGCGCCAGCAGCCCGGGACAGGGAGCAACTAATGAAAAACTGTTTTTT. It specifies CASSPGQGATNEKLFF. The gene calls are TRBV5-1 and TRBJ1-4, with 9 bases lining up with TRBD1. V shed 4 bases and J 0 bases; nucleotides not matched to a gene: 4. The germline CDR1 and CDR2 sequences are SGHRS and YFSETQ. The CDR3 loop spans 16 amino acids. Looking up the rest from reference TRBV5-1 and TRBJ1-4 gives the full variable domain: KAGVTQTPRYLIKTRGQQVTLSCSPISGHRSVSWYQQTPGQGLQFLFEYFSETQRNKGNFPGRFSGRQFSNSRSEMNVSTLELGDSALYLCASSPGQGATNEKLFFGSGTQLSVL.

The chain links TRBV7-2 to TRBJ2-3, with D possibly being TRBD2 (6 bases). V was clipped by 3 bases and J by 0 bases, with 7 bases between them. The germline CDR1 and CDR2 sequences are SGHTA and FQGNSA. This CDR3 has 14 amino acids. The DNA for the CDR3 is TGTGCCAGCAGCTTTAGCGGTAGCACAGATACGCAGTATTTT. The encoded protein is CASSFSGSTDTQYF.

A word on this clone: At the DNA level, this CDR3 is encoded by other sequences in the same sample as well. The gene calls are TRBV29-1 and TRBJ1-3; 8 nucleotides line up with TRBD1. The V and J ends lost 5 bases and 0 bases, in that order; junction bases with no gene match: 3. The CDR3 covers 14 residues. The germline CDR1 and CDR2 sequences are SQVTM and ANQGSEA. CDR3 nucleotide sequence: TGCAGCGTTACAGGGGGTATCTCTGGAAACACCATATATTTT. Its protein is CSVTGGISGNTIYF.

This clone was recorded once. The chain carries TRBV6-2 or TRBV6-3 and TRBJ2-3, with D tentatively TRBD2 (5 bases). Trimming took 5 bases from V and 5 from J, leaving 8 bases between them. The CDR3 extends over 12 amino acids. The V gene's germline CDR1 is MNHEY and CDR2 SVGEGT. The CDR3 nucleotides read TGTGCCAGCAGTCCAGAGGGAGATACGCAGTATTTT. It codes for CASSPEGDTQYF.

Written as DNA, the CDR3 is TGCGCCAGCAGCCAAGATCCCCTCGATGCACGGAATGAGCAGTTCTTC. This codes for CASSQDPLDARNEQFF. V gene TRBV4-1 combines with J gene TRBJ2-1; D not certain. This CDR3 comprises 16 residues. The V gene lost 0 bases and the J gene lost 7 bases, with 16 bases spanning the gap. In germline, CDR1 is MGHRA, CDR2 YSYEKL.

The chain recombines TRBV18 with TRBJ2-3; D is unclear. The germline V gene encodes CDR1 KGHSH and CDR2 LQKENI. This CDR3 has 12 residues. V lost 6 bases and J lost 6, with 10 bases in between. The CDR3 is CASSFGADTQYF. CDR3 nucleotide sequence: TGTGCCAGCTCTTTTGGAGCGGATACGCAGTATTTT. The entire variable domain, with the rest obtained from reference TRBV18 and TRBJ2-3, is as follows: NAGVMQNPRHLVRRRGQEARLRCSPMKGHSHVYWYRQLPEEGLKFMVYLQKENIIDESGMPKERFSAEFPKEGPSILRIQQVVRGDSAAYFCASSFGADTQYFGPGTRLTVL.

The chain joins TRBV5-1 to TRBJ2-2, with 8 bases that match TRBD2. V trimming: 3 bases; J trimming: 7 bases; junction bases outside the gene matches: 11. The germline gives CDR1 SGHRS, CDR2 YFSETQ. This CDR3 comprises 16 residues. CDR3 sequence: CASSYSGRGEIGELFF. In DNA, the CDR3 is TGCGCCAGCAGCTACTCCGGGCGGGGGGAAATCGGGGAGCTGTTTTTT.

The chain employs TRBV18 and TRBJ2-5, with 7 bases lining up with TRBD1. The V gene end was trimmed by 5 bases and the J gene end by 2 bases; junction bases not matched to a gene: 5. Germline-derived CDR1 and CDR2 are KGHSH and LQKENI. This CDR3 spans 14 amino acids. Here the CDR3 reads CASSYGGQQETQYF. In nucleotides, the CDR3 is TGTGCCAGCTCATATGGGGGACAGCAAGAGACCCAGTACTTC. Using reference TRBV18 and TRBJ2-5 for the parts outside the CDR3, the full variable domain is NAGVMQNPRHLVRRRGQEARLRCSPMKGHSHVYWYRQLPEEGLKFMVYLQKENIIDESGMPKERFSAEFPKEGPSILRIQQVVRGDSAAYFCASSYGGQQETQYFGPGTRLLVL.

This clone is a singleton in its sample. The V and J genes are TRBV5-6 and TRBJ2-3, with no clear D. V gave up 4 bases and J gave up 1 base, with 4 bases separating them. The CDR3 consists of 12 residues. Germline V lookup: CDR1 SGHDT, CDR2 YYEEEE. The CDR3 loop is CASSRGTDTQYF. As DNA, the CDR3 is TGTGCCAGCAGCCGAGGCACAGATACGCAGTATTTT.

The chain has TRBV2 and TRBJ2-3; 7 bases are shared with TRBD2. Looked up from germline, CDR1 is SNHLY and CDR2 is FYNNEI. V lost 4 bases to trimming and J lost 1 base; unmatched junction nucleotides: 5. CDR3 length: 15 residues. The CDR3: CASSAGAGGTDTQYF. In nucleotides, the CDR3 is TGTGCCAGCAGTGCTGGGGCGGGGGGCACAGATACGCAGTATTTT.

V gene TRBV19 combines with J gene TRBJ1-2; 9 positions agree with TRBD1. CDR1 LNHDA and CDR2 SQIVND come from the germline V gene (reference sequence). V dropped 7 bases and J dropped 6; count of bases not matched to a gene: 12. The CDR3 is made up of 15 amino acids. CDR3 sequence reads: CASILNPGTGNGYTF. The CDR3 DNA reads TGTGCCAGTATCCTCAACCCCGGGACAGGGAATGGCTACACCTTC.

The rearrangement uses TRBV10-1 and TRBJ2-4; 8 positions agree with TRBD1. V lost 6 bases and J lost 6; bases outside the gene matches: 4. The germline gives CDR1 WNHNN, CDR2 SYGVQD (reference sequence). This CDR3 contains 13 residues. The CDR3 loop is CASSTGQGNIQYF. DNA for the CDR3: TGCGCCAGCAGCACCGGACAGGGAAACATTCAGTACTTC.

The rearrangement uses TRBV28 and TRBJ2-3; TRBD2 aligns across 12 bases. Germline V lookup: CDR1 MDHEN, CDR2 SYDVKM. V shed 3 bases and J 8 bases; nucleotides not matched to a gene: 9. The CDR3 length is 16 residues. CDR3 nucleotide sequence: TGTGCCAGCAGTTTCAATCCTAGCGGGGGGGCCCGTACGCAGTATTTT. This encodes CASSFNPSGGARTQYF.

The rearrangement joins TRBV7-9 to TRBJ1-5; TRBD1 matches 7 bases. The CDR3 loop spans 15 amino acids. Trimming removed 1 base from V and 9 bases from J; junction bases left unmatched: 9. Germline-derived CDR1 and CDR2 are SEHNR and FQNEAQ (reference sequence). DNA for the CDR3: TGTGCCAGCAGCTTAGGGGAGCAGGGGGGATCGCCCCAGCATTTT. Translation gives CASSLGEQGGSPQHF.

In this sample, this clone turned up once. This rearrangement joins TRBV5-4 to TRBJ1-4; 8 nucleotides align to TRBD1. This CDR3 has 15 amino acids. The V gene end was trimmed by 0 bases and the J gene end by 12 bases; junction bases not matched to a gene: 10. In germline, CDR1 is SGHNT, CDR2 YYREEE (reference sequence). The DNA for the CDR3 is TGTGCCAGCAGCTTGGGAGCAGGGGGCATTACGGAACTGTTTTTT. It is translated as CASSLGAGGITELFF. Together with reference TRBV5-4 and TRBJ1-4, the CDR3 gives the full variable domain: ETGVTQSPTHLIKTRGQQVTLRCSSQSGHNTVSWYQQALGQGPQFIFQYYREEENGRGNFPPRFSGLQFPNYSSELNVNALELDDSALYLCASSLGAGGITELFFGSGTQLSVL.

The chain employs TRBV3-1 (or the pseudogene TRBV3-2) and TRBJ1-2; D is ambiguous. Trimming stripped 0 bases from V and 5 bases from J, with 13 bases between. The CDR3 consists of 15 residues. Germline assignment: CDR1 LGHDT and CDR2 YNNKEL (reference sequence). The CDR3 nucleotides read TGTGCCAGCAGCCAAGATATAGGGAGGACGTATGGCTACACCTTC. Translation: CASSQDIGRTYGYTF.

This clone was detected once. The V call is TRBV28, the J call TRBJ1-2, with D hard to call. Germline assignment: CDR1 MDHEN and CDR2 SYDVKM. Trimming removed 6 bases at V and 4 bases at J, with 12 bases between. This CDR3 has 13 residues. Written as DNA, the CDR3 is TGTGCCAGCAGCGGGTCGCCTTCCTATGGCTACACCTTC. This sequence encodes CASSGSPSYGYTF.

The chain joins TRBV4-1 to TRBJ1-4; D might be TRBD1 (5 bases). The V end lost 5 bases, the J end lost 8 bases, and 12 bases lay between the germline ends. This CDR3 is 13 amino acids long. The V gene's germline CDR1 is MGHRA and CDR2 YSYEKL. CDR3 in amino acids: CASSWRGSEKLFF. The CDR3 nucleotides read TGCGCCAGCAGCTGGAGGGGTTCCGAAAAACTGTTTTTT.

This chain connects TRBV4-3 to TRBJ1-1; D perhaps matches TRBD1 (6 bases). V was clipped by 0 bases and J by 7 bases, with 12 bases between them. Germline CDR1 LGHNA, CDR2 YSLEER. This CDR3 has 14 amino acids. The CDR3 coding sequence is TGCGCCAGCAGCCAAGACTGGGGGGGCGGTGAAGCTTTCTTT. This codes for CASSQDWGGGEAFF.